The sequence of this T cell receptor (beta chain) was determined in a study of T cells after yellow fever vaccination. TCRdb re-called the 5' RACE reads through MiXCR, storing one row per CDR3 protein. The sample shows 500,000 to 650,000 distinct CDR3 sequences, 9% to 15% of them seen only once. This clonotype was detected only a few times. The V and J ends lost 4 bases and 9 bases respectively, with 7 bases between them. Germline V gives CDR1 MNHEY, CDR2 SVGAGI. This CDR3 region has 12 residues. The sequence derives from a young man who received the YFV17D yellow fever vaccine. The sample in question was PBMCs, obtained on the day of the yellow fever booster vaccination. This sequence joins TRBV6-5 and TRBJ1-6; D is unresolved. The CDR3 sequence: CASSWRLSPLHF. The CDR3, as DNA: TGTGCCAGCAGTTGGCGGCTTTCACCCCTCCACTTT.